This is a list of T cell receptor beta chains from one sample in a study of breast tumors, draining lymph nodes, adjacent tissues. TCRdb analysed the multiplex PCR reads with MiXCR anew, one entry per CDR3 protein. The sample contains 180,000 or so distinct CDR3 sequences, around 33% of which appear only once. Sequenced sample: axillary lymph node tissue. The receptor set was obtained from a female donor with breast cancer. Some clones in this sample may be carry-over from other donors' samples. Each CDR3 is given with its conserved first and last residue. A D gene is named only where the DNA matches it firmly. Where a row states a size, it is once, few, many or the class of an expanded clone; other rows omit it.

abundance: .; d_gene: .; j_gene: TRBJ1-6; v_gene: TRBV6-5; CDR3nt: TGTGCCAGCAGTAAACGAATGGCCGGCAATTCACCCCTCCACTTT; CDR3aa: CASSKRMAGNSPLHF
abundance: .; d_gene: TRBD2; j_gene: TRBJ2-3; v_gene: TRBV7-9; CDR3nt: TGTGCCAGCAGCTTAGAGGCGGGAGATATGGATGAGCAGTATTTT; CDR3aa: CASSLEAGDMDEQYF
abundance: .; d_gene: .; j_gene: TRBJ2-3; v_gene: TRBV2; CDR3nt: TGTGCCAGCAGTGAATTCCTCGGCTTGGGTACGCAGTGTTTT; CDR3aa: CASSEFLGLGTQCF
abundance: .; d_gene: TRBD1; j_gene: TRBJ2-1; v_gene: TRBV9; CDR3nt: TGTGCCAGCAGCGTAGCTCACCGGGTGGGACAGGGTAACAATGAGCAGTTCTTC; CDR3aa: CASSVAHRVGQGNNEQFF
abundance: many; d_gene: .; j_gene: TRBJ2-2; v_gene: TRBV5-4; CDR3nt: TGTGCCAGCAGCTTTTTTACAAACACCGGGGAGCTGTTTTTT; CDR3aa: CASSFFTNTGELFF
abundance: .; d_gene: .; j_gene: TRBJ2-3; v_gene: TRBV7-2; CDR3nt: TGTGCCAGCAGCTTAGAAGGGGGAGACACAGATACGCAGCTTTTT; CDR3aa: CASSLEGGDTDTQLF
abundance: .; d_gene: .; j_gene: TRBJ2-4; v_gene: TRBV7-8; CDR3nt: TGTGCCAGCAGCTTAGCTTCGGCACCCCATATGACTTTAGCCAAAAACATTCAGTACTTC; CDR3aa: CASSLASAPHMTLAKNIQYF
abundance: once; d_gene: TRBD1; j_gene: TRBJ2-3; v_gene: TRBV27; CDR3nt: TGTGCCTGCAGGGGACAGGGCACAGATACGCAGTATTTT; CDR3aa: CACRGQGTDTQYF
abundance: many; d_gene: TRBD2; j_gene: TRBJ2-1; v_gene: TRBV20-1; CDR3nt: TGCAGTGCACTACGGACTAGCGGGAGTACCAGCTCCTACAATGAGCAGTTCTTC; CDR3aa: CSALRTSGSTSSYNEQFF
abundance: many; d_gene: TRBD1; j_gene: TRBJ1-2; v_gene: TRBV5-8; CDR3nt: TGTGCCAGCAGCTTGGGACAGGGGGCTGTAGGAGGCTACACCTTC; CDR3aa: CASSLGQGAVGGYTF
abundance: many; d_gene: TRBD2; j_gene: TRBJ2-1; v_gene: TRBV7-6; CDR3nt: TGTGCCAGCAGCTTAGCGGCTAGCGGGCTGGGTGAGCAGTTCTTC; CDR3aa: CASSLAASGLGEQFF
abundance: .; d_gene: .; j_gene: TRBJ2-5; v_gene: TRBV6-5; CDR3nt: TGTGCCAGCAGATTCGCGTCGGGAAAGGAGACCCAGTACTTC; CDR3aa: CASRFASGKETQYF
abundance: .; d_gene: .; j_gene: TRBJ1-3; v_gene: TRBV29-1; CDR3nt: TGCAGCGACCGGGGTGGAAACACCATATATTTT; CDR3aa: CSDRGGNTIYF
abundance: many; d_gene: .; j_gene: TRBJ1-2; v_gene: TRBV6-5; CDR3nt: TGTGCCAGCAGTCACCTGGGACGTCGGACATTTAACTATGGCTACACCTTC; CDR3aa: CASSHLGRRTFNYGYTF
abundance: many; d_gene: .; j_gene: TRBJ1-2; v_gene: TRBV6-6; CDR3nt: TGTGCCAGCAGTCACTCGGGCAGTTACTATGGCTACACCTTC; CDR3aa: CASSHSGSYYGYTF
abundance: many; d_gene: .; j_gene: TRBJ1-5; v_gene: TRBV5-6; CDR3nt: TGTGCCAGCAGCTACCGGACACGTAGCAATCAGCCCCAGCATTTT; CDR3aa: CASSYRTRSNQPQHF
abundance: many; d_gene: .; j_gene: TRBJ2-5; v_gene: TRBV5-8; CDR3nt: TGTGCCAGCAGCTACACTACGCAAGAGACCCAGTACTTC; CDR3aa: CASSYTTQETQYF
abundance: many; d_gene: .; j_gene: TRBJ2-2; v_gene: TRBV10-2; CDR3nt: TGCGCCAGCAGTTCCGACGGCACCGGGGAGCTGTTTTTT; CDR3aa: CASSSDGTGELFF
abundance: .; d_gene: .; j_gene: TRBJ1-1; v_gene: TRBV7-2; CDR3nt: TGTGCCAGCACTTTTTTCTATTCCGGGAACACTGAAGCTTTCTTT; CDR3aa: CASTFFYSGNTEAFF
abundance: many; d_gene: TRBD2; j_gene: TRBJ2-1; v_gene: TRBV28; CDR3nt: TGTGCCAGCAGCCCCCTGACTAGCGGGATCAATGAGCAGTTCTTC; CDR3aa: CASSPLTSGINEQFF
abundance: many; d_gene: TRBD1; j_gene: TRBJ1-3; v_gene: TRBV5-1; CDR3nt: TGCGCCAGCAGTCCAGACAGGGGGAAAGGAAACACCATATATTTT; CDR3aa: CASSPDRGKGNTIYF
abundance: many; d_gene: TRBD1; j_gene: TRBJ2-1; v_gene: TRBV11-3; CDR3nt: TGTGCCAGCAGCGGACAAGACAGGGGGGGGAAGAATGAGCAGTTCTTC; CDR3aa: CASSGQDRGGKNEQFF
abundance: many; d_gene: .; j_gene: TRBJ2-5; v_gene: TRBV5-1; CDR3nt: TGCGCCAGCAGCCTGACCGGGGGGCCACAAGAGACCCAGTACTTC; CDR3aa: CASSLTGGPQETQYF
abundance: many; d_gene: .; j_gene: TRBJ1-2; v_gene: TRBV6-6; CDR3nt: TGTGCCAGCAGTCACGGTGGCTACACCTTC; CDR3aa: CASSHGGYTF
abundance: many; d_gene: .; j_gene: TRBJ1-6; v_gene: TRBV20-1; CDR3nt: TGCAGTGCTAGCGCCCAGAGGAGTAATTCACCCCTCCACTTT; CDR3aa: CSASAQRSNSPLHF
abundance: many; d_gene: .; j_gene: TRBJ2-2; v_gene: TRBV2; CDR3nt: TGTGCCAGCACAAGACAAGAAACGGGCGGGGAGCTGTTTTTT; CDR3aa: CASTRQETGGELFF
abundance: .; d_gene: .; j_gene: TRBJ2-3; v_gene: TRBV2; CDR3nt: TGTGCCAGCAGTGAAGCTGTGGGGGCAGATACGCAGTATTTT; CDR3aa: CASSEAVGADTQYF